A selection of T cell receptor beta chains follows, all from one sample in a study of radiation and T cells in renal cell carcinoma. Profiling relied on immunoSEQ multiplex PCR, and the TCRdb table lists in-frame clones only, not all of them. The top ten hold about 2.9% of the sample, which has approximately 110,000 clones, around 84% seen once. The sample consisted of blood, taken from a patient whose treatment included radiotherapy and nephrectomy. Receptors originate from a woman aged 55-69 years with renal cell carcinoma. The CDR3 runs from the conserved cysteine through the conserved F or W. A D gene is named only where the DNA matches it firmly. Size is omitted from some rows. Given values are once, few, many or a class for expanded clones.

CDR3: CSVEVGAENEKLFF
DNA: TGCAGCGTTGAAGTGGGGGCCGAAAATGAAAAACTGTTTTTT
size: -
J: TRBJ1-4
D: -
V: TRBV29-1

CDR3: CASSRPGRDRSYNEQFF
DNA: TGCGCCAGCAGCCGACCGGGACGGGATAGGTCCTACAATGAGCAGTTCTTC
size: few
J: TRBJ2-1
D: -
V: TRBV4-1

CDR3: CASSQGTSYYF
DNA: TGCGCCAGCAGCCAAGGGACTAGCTACTACTTC
size: -
J: TRBJ2-5
D: TRBD2
V: TRBV4-1

CDR3: CAWGPGQGYGYTF
DNA: TGTGCCTGGGGACCGGGACAGGGATATGGCTACACCTTC
size: once
J: TRBJ1-2
D: TRBD1
V: TRBV30

CDR3: CAISESSIETQYF
DNA: TGTGCCATCAGTGAGTCGTCCATAGAGACCCAGTACTTC
size: -
J: TRBJ2-5
D: -
V: TRBV10-3

CDR3: CASKTSLGIDTQYF
DNA: TGTGCCAGCAAAACGAGTTTAGGTATAGATACGCAGTATTTT
size: once
J: TRBJ2-3
D: -
V: TRBV6-1

CDR3: CASSWIGGSYTEAFF
DNA: TGCGCCAGCAGCTGGATCGGCGGCTCCTACACTGAAGCTTTCTTT
size: -
J: TRBJ1-1
D: -
V: TRBV5-1

CDR3: CASSPGTLKRETQYF
DNA: TGTGCCAGCAGTCCCGGGACACTAAAGAGGGAGACCCAGTACTTC
size: -
J: TRBJ2-5
D: -
V: TRBV27

CDR3: CASSYDREETQYF
DNA: TGTGCCAGCAGTTACGATAGGGAAGAGACCCAGTACTTC
size: -
J: TRBJ2-5
D: -
V: TRBV6-5

CDR3: CASSYSDSYSYEQYF
DNA: TGTGCCAGCAGTTACTCTGACAGCTACTCCTACGAGCAGTACTTC
size: -
J: TRBJ2-7
D: -
V: TRBV6-5

CDR3: CASSITTGPSGNTIYF
DNA: TGTGCCAGCAGTATTACAACAGGCCCCTCTGGAAACACCATATATTTT
size: -
J: TRBJ1-3
D: -
V: TRBV28

CDR3: CASSMRPGGGGPYNEQFF
DNA: TGTGCCAGTAGTATGAGGCCGGGAGGCGGGGGTCCCTACAATGAGCAGTTCTTC
size: -
J: TRBJ2-1
D: TRBD2
V: TRBV19

CDR3: CASSSRGGSLNEQFF
DNA: TGTGCCAGCAGTAGCAGGGGCGGGAGTCTGAATGAGCAGTTCTTC
size: -
J: TRBJ2-1
D: -
V: TRBV6-5

CDR3: CASSSSSAKFSSTDTQYF
DNA: TGTGCCAGCAGCTCTTCGAGCGCCAAATTCTCTAGCACAGATACGCAGTATTTT
size: -
J: TRBJ2-3
D: -
V: TRBV7-8

CDR3: CATSRDTAEPGNTIYF
DNA: TGTGCCACCAGCAGAGATACGGCAGAGCCTGGAAACACCATATATTTT
size: once
J: TRBJ1-3
D: -
V: TRBV15

CDR3: CACSGGRQPQHF
DNA: TGTGCCTGCTCGGGGGGGAGGCAGCCCCAGCATTTT
size: -
J: TRBJ1-5
D: -
V: TRBV28

CDR3: CASSLEVPPDTQYF
DNA: TGCGCCAGCAGCTTGGAGGTGCCCCCAGATACGCAGTATTTT
size: once
J: TRBJ2-3
D: -
V: TRBV5-1

CDR3: CASSSPGQGGETQYF
DNA: TGTGCCAGCAGCTCCCCGGGACAGGGGGGAGAGACCCAGTACTTC
size: few
J: TRBJ2-5
D: TRBD1
V: TRBV7-2

CDR3: CASSIGGREADTQYF
DNA: TGTGCCAGTAGTATAGGCGGGAGAGAGGCAGATACGCAGTATTTT
size: -
J: TRBJ2-3
D: TRBD2
V: TRBV19

CDR3: CASSPTGGQPYEQYF
DNA: TGTGCCAGCAGCCCAACTGGCGGACAGCCCTACGAGCAGTACTTC
size: -
J: TRBJ2-7
D: -
V: TRBV28

CDR3: CASSLSRTGGFEQYF
DNA: TGTGCCAGCAGTTTATCAAGGACAGGGGGCTTCGAGCAGTACTTC
size: once
J: TRBJ2-7
D: TRBD1
V: TRBV27

CDR3: CSALKTSGSLLAAKNIQYF
DNA: TGCAGCGCCCTTAAGACTAGCGGGAGTCTTCTCGCTGCCAAAAACATTCAGTACTTC
size: few
J: TRBJ2-4
D: TRBD2
V: TRBV29-1

CDR3: CASSPGGTEAFF
DNA: TGTGCCAGCAGCCCCGGGGGCACTGAAGCTTTCTTT
size: -
J: TRBJ1-1
D: -
V: TRBV5-5

CDR3: CASSLFDDRAYGYTF
DNA: TGTGCCAGCAGTTTATTTGATGATAGGGCCTATGGCTACACCTTC
size: -
J: TRBJ1-2
D: -
V: TRBV28

CDR3: CASSSPGTGEEQYF
DNA: TGTGCCAGCAGCTCTCCCGGGACAGGGGAGGAGCAGTACTTC
size: -
J: TRBJ2-7
D: TRBD1
V: TRBV6-5

CDR3: CASSPTGLAKYEQFF
DNA: TGTGCCAGCAGCCCCACGGGACTAGCTAAATATGAGCAGTTCTTC
size: -
J: TRBJ2-1
D: TRBD2
V: TRBV9

CDR3: CASSGGQGWETQYF
DNA: TGTGCCAGCAGCGGGGGACAGGGTTGGGAGACCCAGTACTTC
size: once
J: TRBJ2-5
D: TRBD1
V: TRBV9

CDR3: CASRDDRNEKLFF
DNA: TGTGCCAGCAGGGACGACCGTAATGAAAAACTGTTTTTT
size: -
J: TRBJ1-4
D: -
V: TRBV7-8

CDR3: CASSLPLGGREGNEQFF
DNA: TGTGCCAGCAGTTTACCCCTCGGCGGGAGGGAGGGCAATGAGCAGTTCTTC
size: once
J: TRBJ2-1
D: TRBD2
V: TRBV28

CDR3: CASSGPTDLDEQYF
DNA: TGTGCCAGCAGTGGACCGACAGACTTGGACGAGCAGTACTTC
size: -
J: TRBJ2-7
D: -
V: TRBV25-1

CDR3: CASTATGGQPQHF
DNA: TGTGCCAGTACCGCGACAGGGGGACAGCCCCAGCATTTT
size: -
J: TRBJ1-5
D: TRBD1
V: TRBV19

CDR3: CASRSGDTEAFF
DNA: TGTGCCAGCAGGTCAGGGGACACTGAAGCTTTCTTT
size: few
J: TRBJ1-1
D: -
V: TRBV6-5

CDR3: CAITRHVQETQYF
DNA: TGTGCCATCACACGGCATGTTCAAGAGACCCAGTACTTC
size: once
J: TRBJ2-5
D: -
V: TRBV10-3

CDR3: CASSPGGRYNEQFF
DNA: TGTGCCAGCAGTCCCGGGGGGCGCTACAATGAGCAGTTCTTC
size: -
J: TRBJ2-1
D: -
V: TRBV28

CDR3: CASSLGRHVTNYGYTF
DNA: TGTGCCAGCAGCTTAGGGCGGCACGTTACTAACTATGGCTACACCTTC
size: -
J: TRBJ1-2
D: -
V: TRBV11-2

CDR3: CASSYRGDMNTEAFF
DNA: TGTGCCAGCAGTTACAGGGGAGACATGAACACTGAAGCTTTCTTT
size: -
J: TRBJ1-1
D: -
V: TRBV6-5

CDR3: CASSSTDRGDYGYTF
DNA: TGCGCCAGCAGCTCGACGGACAGGGGGGACTATGGCTACACCTTC
size: once
J: TRBJ1-2
D: TRBD1
V: TRBV5-1

CDR3: CASSLDAGPRYF
DNA: TGTGCCAGCAGCCTAGACGCAGGGCCTCGGTACTTC
size: -
J: TRBJ2-5
D: -
V: TRBV7-9

CDR3: CASCRGNNQPQHF
DNA: TGTGCCAGCTGCAGGGGAAACAATCAGCCCCAGCATTTT
size: few
J: TRBJ1-5
D: -
V: TRBV6-6

CDR3: CASSLPGFYEQYF
DNA: TGTGCCAGCAGCTTACCAGGATTCTACGAGCAGTACTTC
size: -
J: TRBJ2-7
D: -
V: TRBV7-9

CDR3: CASSPPGVRYGYTF
DNA: TGTGCCAGCTCACCACCAGGGGTTCGCTATGGCTACACCTTC
size: -
J: TRBJ1-2
D: -
V: TRBV18

CDR3: CSVRELGANVLTF
DNA: TGCAGCGTTCGTGAGCTGGGGGCCAACGTCCTGACTTTC
size: -
J: TRBJ2-6
D: -
V: TRBV29-1

CDR3: CASKGSYIVTGTNTEAFF
DNA: TGCGCCAGCAAGGGTTCGTACATTGTTACCGGGACAAACACTGAAGCTTTCTTT
size: -
J: TRBJ1-1
D: -
V: TRBV10-2

CDR3: CASSYSGTVGVEQYF
DNA: TGTGCCAGCAGTTACTCCGGGACAGTCGGCGTCGAGCAGTACTTC
size: -
J: TRBJ2-7
D: TRBD1
V: TRBV6-5

CDR3: CASSLRTGAKNIQYF
DNA: TGTGCCAGCAGCTTACGGACAGGGGCCAAAAACATTCAGTACTTC
size: -
J: TRBJ2-4
D: TRBD1
V: TRBV11-3

CDR3: CASTESGTTYEQYF
DNA: TGTGCCAGCACTGAGAGCGGGACCACCTACGAGCAGTACTTC
size: once
J: TRBJ2-7
D: TRBD2
V: TRBV6-5

CDR3: CASSLVNRVDEQYF
DNA: TGCGCCAGCAGCTTGGTAAACAGGGTCGACGAGCAGTACTTC
size: -
J: TRBJ2-7
D: -
V: TRBV5-1

CDR3: CASSERDRADNEQFF
DNA: TGTGCCAGCAGTGAAAGGGACAGAGCCGACAATGAGCAGTTCTTC
size: -
J: TRBJ2-1
D: TRBD1
V: TRBV25-1

CDR3: CASSQDPKPNTGELFF
DNA: TGCGCCAGCAGCCAAGACCCAAAACCGAACACCGGGGAGCTGTTTTTT
size: -
J: TRBJ2-2
D: -
V: TRBV4-1

CDR3: CASSGTGGHADTQYF
DNA: TGTGCCAGCAGTGGGACAGGGGGTCACGCAGATACGCAGTATTTT
size: -
J: TRBJ2-3
D: TRBD1
V: TRBV19

CDR3: CASSERQGGNQPQHF
DNA: TGTGCCAGCAGTGAACGACAGGGTGGGAATCAGCCCCAGCATTTT
size: -
J: TRBJ1-5
D: TRBD1
V: TRBV28

CDR3: CASSINYGYTF
DNA: TGTGCCAGCAGCATAAACTATGGCTACACCTTC
size: -
J: TRBJ1-2
D: -
V: TRBV28

CDR3: CASIPTSGRTYEQYF
DNA: TGTGCCAGCATCCCGACTAGCGGGAGAACCTACGAGCAGTACTTC
size: -
J: TRBJ2-7
D: TRBD2
V: TRBV7-9

CDR3: CASSSGTSGQETQYF
DNA: TGTGCCAGCAGCTCCGGGACTAGCGGGCAGGAGACCCAGTACTTC
size: -
J: TRBJ2-5
D: TRBD2
V: TRBV5-4

CDR3: CAWRRGWDTEAFF
DNA: TGTGCCTGGCGTCGGGGGTGGGACACTGAAGCTTTCTTT
size: few
J: TRBJ1-1
D: -
V: TRBV30

CDR3: CASSLLAGGYTDTQYF
DNA: TGCGCCAGCAGCCTATTAGCGGGAGGGTACACAGATACGCAGTATTTT
size: -
J: TRBJ2-3
D: TRBD2
V: TRBV5-1

CDR3: CASSKDQGALNQPQHF
DNA: TGTGCCAGCAGTAAAGACCAGGGGGCTCTAAATCAGCCCCAGCATTTT
size: -
J: TRBJ1-5
D: TRBD1
V: TRBV2

CDR3: CAWSTGGTNEKLFF
DNA: TGTGCCTGGAGTACAGGAGGGACTAATGAAAAACTGTTTTTT
size: -
J: TRBJ1-4
D: -
V: TRBV30

CDR3: CASSTSPDRTEAFF
DNA: TGTGCCAGCAGTACAAGCCCGGACAGAACTGAAGCTTTCTTT
size: -
J: TRBJ1-1
D: -
V: TRBV28

CDR3: CSVDGGTLTDTQYF
DNA: TGCAGCGTTGACGGCGGAACGCTTACAGATACGCAGTATTTT
size: few
J: TRBJ2-3
D: -
V: TRBV29-1